This TCR beta chain comes out of a study of cytomegalovirus exposure and HLA in healthy donors. V was shortened by 0 bases and J by 3 bases, with 15 bases between the two germline ends. Germline CDR1 is ENHRY and CDR2 is SYGVKD. The CDR3 contains 17 residues. A multiplex PCR was run with 60 Vbeta primers and 13 Jbeta primers. Here immunoSEQ multiplex PCR was the method, and the copy in TCRdb shows in-frame clones only, minus some. The ten top clones account for 0.8% to 1%, within a sample of roughly 78,000 clones. Study findings and constraints: Among the sequence variants, a highly shared cluster was likely an artifact of sequencing. In a later analysis, TCR beta V- and J-gene trimming showed a link to a missense DCLRE1C variant. Under in vitro conditions, three CMV-associated chains were confirmed as specific for CMV antigens. In an earlier analysis, in several hundred donors, most V segments appeared productive either ~87% or ~30% of the time.

Comments on this clone: Antigen unknown.

This chain links TRBV10-3 with TRBJ1-5; perhaps TRBD1 as D (6 bases). Sample: PBMCs. The receptor was derived from a boy aged 5-17 years in good health and CMV-seronegative. In DNA, the CDR3 is TGTGCCATCAGTGAGTCGGGGGGGGCAGTGACCAATCAGCCCCAGCATTTT. It is translated as CAISESGGAVTNQPQHF.